The clone carrying this T cell receptor beta chain appeared many times. This specimen belongs to a study of T cells in Graves' hyperthyroidism and ophthalmopathy. Trimming left V 6 bases short and J 5 bases short, with 17 bases between. The germline CDR1 and CDR2 sequences are MDHEN and SYDVKM. The CDR3 extends over 15 amino acids. The source material, RNA transcripts, was used to amplify TCR beta CDR3 regions. Initially, a first-round RT-PCR of the TCR CDR3 employed the HTBI primer set. In TCRdb, the multiplex PCR reads were re-called with MiXCR into one record per CDR3 protein. The sample contains nearly 600,000 distinct CDR3 sequences, approximately 15% of which appear only once.

The material sequenced was blood. This TCR was recovered from a woman aged 25 to 39 with Graves' hyperthyroidism that later progressed to Graves' ophthalmopathy. The chain uses TRBV28 and TRBJ1-5; D perhaps matches TRBD1 (5 bases). The CDR3 reads CASSTAGQGDQPQHF. CDR3 DNA sequence: TGTGCCAGCAGCACAGCCGGGCAGGGTGATCAGCCCCAGCATTTT.